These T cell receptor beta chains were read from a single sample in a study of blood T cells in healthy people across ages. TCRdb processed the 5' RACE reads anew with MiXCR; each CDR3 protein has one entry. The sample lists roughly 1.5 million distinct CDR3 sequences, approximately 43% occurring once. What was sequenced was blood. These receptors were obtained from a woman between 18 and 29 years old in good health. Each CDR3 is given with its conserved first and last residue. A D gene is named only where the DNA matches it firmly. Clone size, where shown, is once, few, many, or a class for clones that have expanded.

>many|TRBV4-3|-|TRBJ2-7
TGCGCCAGCAGCCAAGACGGCAGTTACGTCTACGAGCAGTACTTC
CASSQDGSYVYEQYF
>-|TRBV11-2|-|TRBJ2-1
TGTGCCAGCAGCTCGGGTGGCGTTGGAGTGTGGAATGAGCAGTTCTTC
CASSSGGVGVWNEQFF
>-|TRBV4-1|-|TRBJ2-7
TGCGCCAGCAGCCAAGAATTGGTCGGAACTGGCTCCTACAATGAGCAGTACTTC
CASSQELVGTGSYNEQYF
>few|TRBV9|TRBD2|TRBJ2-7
TGTGCCAGCAGCGTAGATGGGACTAGGGAAATCTACGAGCAGTACTTC
CASSVDGTREIYEQYF
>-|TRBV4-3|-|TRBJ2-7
TGCGCCAGCAGCCAAGGGTGGGACGTAACCTACGAGCAGTACTTC
CASSQGWDVTYEQYF
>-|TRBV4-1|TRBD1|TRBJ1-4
TGCGCCAGCAACAGGGGCGGTCGAGAAAAACTGTTTTTT
CASNRGGREKLFF
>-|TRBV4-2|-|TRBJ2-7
TGTGCCAGCAGCCAAGTCGGGGGAGCAGCTAATGAGCAGTACTTC
CASSQVGGAANEQYF
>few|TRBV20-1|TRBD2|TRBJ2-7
TGCAGTGCTAGAGATCTACTAGCGGAAAACTACGAGCAGTACTTC
CSARDLLAENYEQYF
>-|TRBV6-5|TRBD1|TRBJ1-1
TGTGCCAGCAGCCTCGAGAAGACAGGGGGCTTCACTGAAGCTTTCTTT
CASSLEKTGGFTEAFF
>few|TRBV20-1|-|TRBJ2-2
TGCAGTGCTAGGGATCCCGGGGCAGGTAGTGGGGAGCTGTTTTTT
CSARDPGAGSGELFF
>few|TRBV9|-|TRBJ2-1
TGTGCCAGCAGCGGAGGGTTAGTGGGAGTCGATGAGCAGTTCTTC
CASSGGLVGVDEQFF
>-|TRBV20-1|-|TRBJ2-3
TGCAGTGCTAGGGCGACTGGCACTGACACAGATACGCAGTATTTT
CSARATGTDTDTQYF
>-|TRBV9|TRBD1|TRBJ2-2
TGTGCCAGCAGTGTCGGGACAGGGGAAAGCGGGGAGCTGTTTTTT
CASSVGTGESGELFF
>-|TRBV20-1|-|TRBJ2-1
TGCAGTGCTACCGACAGGACCCGTTTCTCCTACAATGAGCAGTTCTTC
CSATDRTRFSYNEQFF
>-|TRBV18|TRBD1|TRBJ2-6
TGTGCCAGCTCACCAATAATCCGGGACAGGGCGCTTGGGGCCAACGTCCTGACTTTC
CASSPIIRDRALGANVLTF
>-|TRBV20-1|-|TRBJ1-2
TGCAGTGCTTCTCCCACCTGCTATGGTTACACCTTC
CSASPTCYGYTF
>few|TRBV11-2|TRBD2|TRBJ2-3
TGTGCCAGCAGCTTGACTAGCGGGGGGGCCCCAGATACGCAGTATTTT
CASSLTSGGAPDTQYF
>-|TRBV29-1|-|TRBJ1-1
TGCAGCGTTGCCCTACAGGCCGTGGACACTGAAGCTTTCTTT
CSVALQAVDTEAFF
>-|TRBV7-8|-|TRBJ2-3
TGTGCCAGCAGCGTTATTGGGATCACAGATACGCAGTATTTT
CASSVIGITDTQYF
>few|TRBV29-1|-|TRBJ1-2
TGCAGCGTTCCCACGACAGCTGCTAACTATGGCTACACCTTC
CSVPTTAANYGYTF
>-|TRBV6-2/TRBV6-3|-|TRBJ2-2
TGTGCCAGCAAGGTCGGGGTGAACACCGGGGAGCTGTTTTTT
CASKVGVNTGELFF
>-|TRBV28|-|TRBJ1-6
TGTGCCAGCAACCGGGACGGCTATAATTCACCCCTCCACTTT
CASNRDGYNSPLHF
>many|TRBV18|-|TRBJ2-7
TGTGCCAGCTCACCACGGACGGGGGCCACCTACGAGCAGTACTTC
CASSPRTGATYEQYF
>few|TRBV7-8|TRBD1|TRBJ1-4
TGTGCCAGCAGCTTAGCTCCGACAGGGGACGTTGAAAAACTGTTTTTT
CASSLAPTGDVEKLFF
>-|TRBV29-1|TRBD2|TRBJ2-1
TGCAGCGTTGAGGGCGGGCGGGAGAGGTTCTATGAGCAGTTCTTC
CSVEGGRERFYEQFF
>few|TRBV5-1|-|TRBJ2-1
TGCGCCAGCAGCTTGGTTGCCGCGGTTGGCAATGAGCAGTTCTTC
CASSLVAAVGNEQFF
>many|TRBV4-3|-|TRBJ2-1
TGCGCCAGCAGCCAAGACTTGGACTTTTACCTCTACAATGAGCAGTTCTTC
CASSQDLDFYLYNEQFF
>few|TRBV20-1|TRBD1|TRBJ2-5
TGCAGTGCTAGAGACCAATTCCGGGACAGTTGGCCCGGAGAGACCCAGTACTTC
CSARDQFRDSWPGETQYF
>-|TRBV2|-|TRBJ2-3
TGTGCCAGCAGCCACCGGACGGGCACAGATACGCAGTATTTT
CASSHRTGTDTQYF
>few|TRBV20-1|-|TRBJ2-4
TGCAGTGCTGAGAACGGAAACATTCAGTACTTC
CSAENGNIQYF
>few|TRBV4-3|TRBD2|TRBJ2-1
TGCGCCAGCAGCCACCCACTAGCGGGAGTGCATGAGCAGTTCTTC
CASSHPLAGVHEQFF
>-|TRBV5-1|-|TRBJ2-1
TGCGCCAGCAGCTTGGCCCCGGCAAATGAGCAGTTCTTC
CASSLAPANEQFF
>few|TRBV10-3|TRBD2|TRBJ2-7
TGTGCCATGTCCAGCGGGGATGGGAATGAGCAGTACTTC
CAMSSGDGNEQYF
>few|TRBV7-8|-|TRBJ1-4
TGTGCCAGCAGCTTACCGGGGGCGGGGGCAACTAATGAAAAACTGTTTTTT
CASSLPGAGATNEKLFF
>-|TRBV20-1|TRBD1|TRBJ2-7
TGCAGTGCAGGGACAGAGTCCTACGAGCAGTACTTC
CSAGTESYEQYF
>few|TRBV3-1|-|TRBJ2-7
TGTGCCAGCAGCCTCTACCACCTGACTGGAGCTAGCTCCTACGAGCAGTACTTC
CASSLYHLTGASSYEQYF
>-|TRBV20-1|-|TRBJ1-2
TGCAGTGCTCCCTCACCTAACTATGGCTACACCTTC
CSAPSPNYGYTF
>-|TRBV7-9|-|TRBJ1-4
TGTGCCAGCAGCTTAGCAATCCAGGGAGGGAAACTGTTTTTT
CASSLAIQGGKLFF
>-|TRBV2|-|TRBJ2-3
TGTGCCAGAGGGATCTCAAACACAGATACGCAGTATTTT
CARGISNTDTQYF
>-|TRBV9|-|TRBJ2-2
TGTGCCAGCAGCGTAGGTGGAGGGAACACCGGGGAGCTGTTTTTT
CASSVGGGNTGELFF
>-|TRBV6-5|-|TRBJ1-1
TGTGCCAGTAGTTACCCAAAGAGTCATCTTAACACTGAAGCTTTCTTT
CASSYPKSHLNTEAFF
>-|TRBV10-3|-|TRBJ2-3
TGTGCCATCATGGGGTACAACACAGATACGCAGTATTTT
CAIMGYNTDTQYF
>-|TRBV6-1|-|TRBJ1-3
TGTGCCAGCACCAAAACTCGCCTCGGACGCCTCTCTGGAAACACCATATATTTT
CASTKTRLGRLSGNTIYF
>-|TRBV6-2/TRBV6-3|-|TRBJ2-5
TGTGCCAGCAGTCCTTGGGGGTCTGCAAAACAAGAGACCCAGTACTTC
CASSPWGSAKQETQYF
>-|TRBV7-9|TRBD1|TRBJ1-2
TGTTCCGGCATATCCGACAGGGACTATGGCTACACCTTC
CSGISDRDYGYTF
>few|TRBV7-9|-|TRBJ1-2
TGTGCCAGCAGCTTAGTGGCTGGGGCAGAAGGCTACACCTTC
CASSLVAGAEGYTF
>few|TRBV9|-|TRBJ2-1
TGTGCCAGCAGCGTAGTGTCTAGCCAGGATGAGCAGTTCTTC
CASSVVSSQDEQFF
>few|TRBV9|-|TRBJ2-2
TGTGCCAGCAGCGTAGCTCCGGGTACCGGGGAGCTGTTTTTT
CASSVAPGTGELFF
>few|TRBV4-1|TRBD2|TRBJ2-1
TGCGCCAGCAGCCAAAGACTAGCGGGAGCGAGTGAGCAGTTCTTC
CASSQRLAGASEQFF